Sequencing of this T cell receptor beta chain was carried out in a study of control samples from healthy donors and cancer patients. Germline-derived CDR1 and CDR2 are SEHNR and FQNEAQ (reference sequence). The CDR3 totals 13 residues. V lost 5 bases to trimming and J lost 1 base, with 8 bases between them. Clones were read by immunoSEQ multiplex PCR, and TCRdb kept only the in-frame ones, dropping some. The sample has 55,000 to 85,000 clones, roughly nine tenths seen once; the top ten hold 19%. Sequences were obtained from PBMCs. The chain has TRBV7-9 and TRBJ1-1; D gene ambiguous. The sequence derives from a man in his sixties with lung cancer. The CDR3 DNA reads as TGTGCCAGCAGCCTTGGAACGAACACTGAAGCTTTCTTT. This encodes CASSLGTNTEAFF.